The 23 T cell receptor beta chains reported below all come from one sample, sequenced in a study of brain T cells in children with intractable seizures. Time point reported: blood from clinic visit 5 months post-surgery; TSC patient then seizure free. Only in-frame clones appear in the TCRdb table, and some are missing; sequencing was by immunoSEQ multiplex PCR. The sample yields about 340,000 clones, 85% to 95% seen once. Source: peripheral blood, taken approximately 5 months after surgery. These receptors came from a boy under two years old with tuberous sclerosis and intractable seizures.

This rearrangement joins TRBV19 to TRBJ2-7, with unresolved D. Between the trimmed V and J ends, which lost 3 bases and 2 bases, there was a span of 11 bases. Germline CDR1 is LNHDA and CDR2 is SQIVND (reference sequence). The CDR3 sequence is 14 residues long. The DNA for the CDR3 is TGTGCCAGTAGTATTGGTCTAGAGGCCTACGAGCAGTACTTC. Amino acid sequence: CASSIGLEAYEQYF.

The chain links TRBV6-5 to TRBJ1-1; no clear D. V was cut by 6 bases and J by 0 bases, with 5 bases left in between. This CDR3 has 12 amino acids. Germline-derived CDR1 and CDR2 are MNHEY and SVGAGI. The DNA for the CDR3 is TGTGCCAGCAGCTACGTGAACACTGAAGCTTTCTTT. It translates to CASSYVNTEAFF.

With regard to this clone: Other DNA sequences within the sample encode an identical CDR3. This rearrangement joins TRBV30 to TRBJ1-1; D not resolved. Germline V CDR1 and CDR2: GTSNPN, SVGIG (reference sequence). This CDR3 is built from 11 residues. Trimming left V 0 bases short and J 5 bases short, with 4 bases between. The CDR3 loop reads CAWSVGTEAFF. The CDR3 coding sequence is TGTGCCTGGAGTGTTGGAACTGAAGCTTTCTTT.

The chain employs TRBV30 and TRBJ2-7; tentatively, D is TRBD1 (6 bases). Germline assignment: CDR1 GTSNPN and CDR2 SVGIG (reference sequence). This CDR3 has 14 amino acids. The V end lost 3 bases, the J end lost 6 bases, and 18 bases lay between the germline ends. The CDR3 DNA follows: TGTGCCTGGAGACCGCCGGGACATTCATCCGAGCAGTACTTC. Translation gives CAWRPPGHSSEQYF.

The rearrangement uses TRBV19 and TRBJ1-1; no clear D. The CDR3 covers 15 residues. The germline gives CDR1 LNHDA, CDR2 SQIVND (reference sequence). V was pared by 5 bases and J by 5 bases, with 18 bases between. CDR3 loop: CASSASQSSGTEAFF. The CDR3 DNA reads TGTGCCAGTAGTGCCAGTCAATCGTCCGGGACTGAAGCTTTCTTT.

The chain links TRBV7-8 to TRBJ2-1; 12 bases align to TRBD1. Per the germline V gene, CDR1 is SGHVS and CDR2 is FQNEAQ. V shed 5 bases, J shed 7 bases, and the junction held 9 bases outside the gene matches. The CDR3 contains 16 residues. CDR3: CASSTRDRGHWNEQFF. CDR3 nucleotides: TGTGCCAGCAGCACCCGGGACAGGGGGCATTGGAATGAGCAGTTCTTC.

CDR3 residues: CASSFRADEQFF. The CDR3, as DNA: TGTGCCAGCAGCTTCAGAGCCGATGAGCAGTTCTTC. The chain combines TRBV11-3 with TRBJ2-1, with D unclear. V was cut by 3 bases and J by 8 bases, with 8 bases left in between. Germline assignment: CDR1 SGHNT and CDR2 YENEEA. The CDR3 has 12 amino acids. Complete variable domain (other parts from reference TRBV11-3 and TRBJ2-1): EAGVVQSPRYKIIEKKQPVAFWCNPISGHNTLYWYLQNLGQGPELLIRYENEEAVDDSQLPKDRFSAERLKGVDSTLKIQPAELGDSAVYLCASSFRADEQFFGPGTRLTVL.

The V call is TRBV6-6, the J call TRBJ2-1; D is perhaps TRBD1 (6 bases). CDR3 size: 14 residues. V was shortened by 7 bases and J by 6 bases, with 16 bases between the two germline ends. The germline V gene encodes CDR1 MNHNY and CDR2 SVGAGI (reference sequence). The CDR3 spells CASTVRGSVNEQFF. DNA of the CDR3: TGTGCCAGCACGGTTAGGGGGAGCGTCAATGAGCAGTTCTTC.

V usage is TRBV5-1 and J usage is TRBJ1-1, with D possibly matching TRBD1 (6 bases). The CDR3 runs to 15 residues. Germline V gene lookup returns CDR1 SGHRS and CDR2 YFSETQ. V lost 4 bases, J lost 0 bases, and 13 bases lay in between. The CDR3 sequence is CASSQRGQLNTEAFF. Written as DNA, the CDR3 is TGCGCCAGCAGCCAGAGAGGACAGCTGAACACTGAAGCTTTCTTT.

The J gene is TRBJ1-1, the V gene TRBV30; D perhaps matches TRBD1 (5 bases). Germline CDR1 GTSNPN, CDR2 SVGIG (reference sequence). Trimming took 0 bases from V and 7 from J, leaving 12 bases between them. This CDR3 is built from 13 residues. This chain's CDR3 is CAWSVAGVSEAFF. The CDR3 nucleotides are TGTGCCTGGAGTGTAGCGGGGGTGAGTGAAGCTTTCTTT.

The chain employs TRBV7-9 and TRBJ1-1, with TRBD1 matching 9 bases. V lost 7 bases to trimming and J lost 6 bases; unmatched junction nucleotides: 3. CDR1 is SEHNR and CDR2 is FQNEAQ in the germline V gene (reference sequence). CDR3 length: 12 residues. This chain's CDR3 is CASIRQGAEAFF. In nucleotides, the CDR3 is TGTGCCAGCATCAGACAGGGGGCTGAAGCTTTCTTT. Drawing the rest from reference TRBV7-9 and TRBJ1-1, the complete variable domain is DTGVSQNPRHKITKRGQNVTFRCDPISEHNRLYWYRQTLGQGPEFLTYFQNEAQLEKSRLLSDRFSAERPKGSFSTLEIQRTEQGDSAMYLCASIRQGAEAFFGQGTRLTVV.

This clone was detected only once. This chain uses TRBV11-2 with TRBJ2-3, with 7 bases identical to TRBD2. The CDR3 runs to 14 residues. V dropped 2 bases and J dropped 6; count of bases not matched to a gene: 5. Germline V gene data show CDR1 as SGHAT and CDR2 as FQNNGV. In DNA, the CDR3 is TGTGCCAGCAGCTTAATGGGTAGCGGGGATACGCAGTATTTT. Translating it yields CASSLMGSGDTQYF.

V is TRBV27 and J is TRBJ2-7; D is perhaps TRBD1 (5 bases). V was trimmed by 1 base and J by 3 bases, leaving 13 bases between them. The CDR3 runs to 15 residues. In germline, CDR1 is MNHEY, CDR2 SMNVEV (reference sequence). CDR3 sequence (DNA): TGTGCCAGCAGTTTATACCTGGGGCGAGGCTACGAGCAGTACTTC. Translating it yields CASSLYLGRGYEQYF.

Comment on this clone: Other DNA sequences of this sample code for an identical CDR3. V gene TRBV24-1 combines with J gene TRBJ1-2; 7 nucleotides agree with TRBD1. V trimming: 7 bases; J trimming: 0 bases; junction bases outside the gene matches: 1. This CDR3 contains 13 residues. Germline CDR1 is KGHDR and CDR2 is SFDVKD. DNA for the CDR3: TGTGCCACCAGCGGGACAGCTAACTATGGCTACACCTTC. This codes for CATSGTANYGYTF.

The chain's CDR3 is CASGMSQFLGGLAGKEVNNEQFF. Written as DNA, the CDR3 is TGTGCTAGTGGTATGTCGCAGTTTTTGGGGGGACTAGCCGGAAAGGAGGTCAACAATGAGCAGTTCTTC. The chain links TRBV12-5 to TRBJ2-1; 9 bases match TRBD2. The CDR3 contains 23 residues. Germline V gene data show CDR1 as LGHNT and CDR2 as FRNRAP. V lost 5 bases, J lost 5 bases, and 31 bases stayed unmatched.

The V call is TRBV27, the J call TRBJ2-3; D may be TRBD2 (6 bases). CDR3 size: 13 residues. Per the germline V gene, CDR1 is MNHEY and CDR2 is SMNVEV (reference sequence). Between the trimmed V and J ends, which lost 7 bases and 5 bases, there was a span of 13 bases. CDR3 sequence reads: CASNHRRGDTQYF. CDR3 nucleotide sequence: TGTGCCAGCAATCACCGGAGGGGAGATACGCAGTATTTT.

This rearrangement joins TRBV18 to TRBJ2-7, with 9 positions matching TRBD1. The germline gives CDR1 KGHSH, CDR2 LQKENI. The CDR3 spans 15 residues. The trim removed 5 bases at V and 4 bases at J, leaving 9 bases unmatched. The CDR3 protein is CASSWTGERTYEQYF. The CDR3 DNA reads as TGTGCCAGCTCATGGACAGGGGAACGTACATACGAGCAGTACTTC. The full variable domain, rest sourced from reference TRBV18 and TRBJ2-7, is NAGVMQNPRHLVRRRGQEARLRCSPMKGHSHVYWYRQLPEEGLKFMVYLQKENIIDESGMPKERFSAEFPKEGPSILRIQQVVRGDSAAYFCASSWTGERTYEQYFGPGTRLTVT.

For the CDR3, the DNA is TGTGCCAGCAGCCGAACAGGGGATGGCAATGAGCAGTTCTTC. Translating gives CASSRTGDGNEQFF. This chain links TRBV11-2 with TRBJ2-1; 7 positions agree with TRBD1. This CDR3 comprises 14 residues. Germline CDR1 is SGHAT and CDR2 is FQNNGV. Trimming took 5 bases from V and 6 from J; bases not matched to a gene: 7.

The chain links TRBV6-5 to TRBJ1-1; D remains unclear. CDR3 length: 12 residues. CDR1 MNHEY and CDR2 SVGAGI come from the germline V gene. With 5 bases removed from V and 3 bases from J, the gap between germline ends came to 7 bases. The CDR3 DNA follows: TGTGCCAGCAGTACTTATTACACTGAAGCTTTCTTT. This translates into CASSTYYTEAFF.

V gene TRBV30 combines with J gene TRBJ2-5; D is ambiguous. Trimming cost V 0 bases and J 5 bases, with 7 bases left between them. Germline V gives CDR1 GTSNPN, CDR2 SVGIG (reference sequence). This CDR3 has 12 amino acids. CDR3 protein: CAWSVSLETQYF. CDR3 in DNA: TGTGCCTGGAGTGTATCCTTGGAGACCCAGTACTTC.

V and J are TRBV11-2 and TRBJ2-4, with 12 bases identical to TRBD2. Per the germline V gene, CDR1 is SGHAT and CDR2 is FQNNGV. CDR3 length: 16 amino acids. The junction had 10 bases not matched to a gene; V was cut back by 5 bases and J by 8 bases. CDR3 loop: CASSTTSGSRLYIQYF. The CDR3 DNA reads TGTGCCAGCAGCACGACTAGCGGGAGTAGGTTATACATTCAGTACTTC.

The chain is built from TRBV5-5 and TRBJ1-2, with a possible D match to TRBD1 (5 bases). The CDR3 runs 14 residues. Trimming stripped 4 bases from V and 3 bases from J, with 13 bases between. CDR1 and CDR2 from the germline V gene are SGHKS and YYEKEE (reference sequence). The CDR3 DNA sequence: TGTGCCAGCAGCCTGGGGGGGGAGCACTATGGCTACACCTTC. Encoded protein: CASSLGGEHYGYTF.

This chain uses TRBV6-4 with TRBJ2-1; D is possibly TRBD2 (6 bases). Germline V CDR1 and CDR2: MRHNA, SNTAGT. Trimming pared 6 bases from V and 9 bases from J, leaving 15 bases between. This CDR3 region has 13 residues. CDR3 coding DNA: TGTGCCAGCAGCCCCGGGAGCTGGGGTGAGCAGTTCTTC. Residues: CASSPGSWGEQFF.